These T cell receptor beta chains were read from a single sample in a study of cytotoxic CD8 clonotypes in ibrutinib-treated CLL. The data were produced by immunoSEQ multiplex PCR, yet TCRdb's version contains in-frame clones alone and is incomplete. The sample contains under 300,000 clones, 65% to 85% of which appear only once. The source was PBMCs, collected at disease progression, from a patient treated with ibrutinib. The receptors were gathered from a human donor with chronic lymphocytic leukemia. CDR3s include the opening cysteine and the closing phenylalanine or tryptophan. D genes are given only for firm matches. Some rows have no size entry. The others give once, few or many, or a class for an expanded clone.

D: NA; J: TRBJ2-7; size: few; V: TRBV27; DNA: TGTGCCAGCAGTTTGAGAGGGGGTTCCTCCTACGAGCAGTACTTC; CDR3: CASSLRGGSSYEQYF
D: NA; J: TRBJ2-7; size: NA; V: TRBV5-1; DNA: TGCGCCAGCAGCTTGGTGGGGTACGAGCAGTACTTC; CDR3: CASSLVGYEQYF
D: NA; J: TRBJ2-3; size: NA; V: TRBV27; DNA: TGTGCCAGCAGTTCATCATCCGGGGCAGATACGCAGTATTTT; CDR3: CASSSSSGADTQYF
D: NA; J: TRBJ2-5; size: NA; V: TRBV4-1; DNA: TGCGCCAGCAGCCTTGAGCAGGGTGGGATTCTAGAGACCCAGTACTTC; CDR3: CASSLEQGGILETQYF
D: NA; J: TRBJ2-6; size: few; V: TRBV2; DNA: TGTGCCAGCGTTTGGGCGGGCTCTGGGGCCAACGTCCTGACTTTC; CDR3: CASVWAGSGANVLTF
D: NA; J: TRBJ1-1; size: NA; V: TRBV7-3; DNA: TGTGCCAGCAGTGCCGGCCAAGGGTACACTGAAGCTTTCTTT; CDR3: CASSAGQGYTEAFF
D: TRBD2; J: TRBJ2-7; size: once; V: TRBV5-1; DNA: TGCGCCAGCGCCTTAGCGGGGGGTACATACGAGCAGTACTTC; CDR3: CASALAGGTYEQYF
D: NA; J: TRBJ2-7; size: few; V: TRBV11-2; DNA: TGTGCCAGCAGCTTAACCCCGGCCTACGAGCAGTACTTC; CDR3: CASSLTPAYEQYF
D: TRBD1; J: TRBJ1-2; size: NA; V: TRBV25-1; DNA: TGTGCCAGCAGTGTTCCAAACGTAACAGGGGGCTACTATGGCTACACCTTC; CDR3: CASSVPNVTGGYYGYTF
D: NA; J: TRBJ2-7; size: NA; V: TRBV9; DNA: TGTGCCAGCAGCAAAGGGACCCTTCCTCGGTTCGAGCAGTACTTC; CDR3: CASSKGTLPRFEQYF
D: NA; J: TRBJ1-3; size: few; V: TRBV11-2; DNA: TGTGCCAGCAGCTTTGGGGGAAACACCATATATTTT; CDR3: CASSFGGNTIYF
D: NA; J: TRBJ1-2; size: NA; V: TRBV27; DNA: TGTGCCAGCAGTTTTTTGCCCGAGATCCCTAACTATGGCTACACCTTC; CDR3: CASSFLPEIPNYGYTF
D: TRBD2; J: TRBJ2-7; size: once; V: TRBV6-1; DNA: TGTGCCAGCATTCCTCCAGCGGGGCCCTACGAGCAGTACTTC; CDR3: CASIPPAGPYEQYF
D: NA; J: TRBJ2-7; size: NA; V: TRBV10-3; DNA: TGTGCCATCAGTGAGGCAGGGGTGGGTTACGAGCAGTACTTC; CDR3: CAISEAGVGYEQYF
D: TRBD1; J: TRBJ1-5; size: once; V: TRBV9; DNA: TGTGCCAGCAGCTTGGGGGGACAGGGAAGAGATAGCAATCAGCCCCAGCATTTT; CDR3: CASSLGGQGRDSNQPQHF
D: NA; J: TRBJ1-2; size: NA; V: TRBV9; DNA: TGTGCCAGCAGCGTAGGTTCCGCAGCTTCTAACTATGGCTACACCTTC; CDR3: CASSVGSAASNYGYTF
D: NA; J: TRBJ1-2; size: NA; V: TRBV6-6; DNA: TGTGCCACCACAGGTATCTATGGCTACACCTTC; CDR3: CATTGIYGYTF
D: NA; J: TRBJ1-1; size: NA; V: TRBV6-5; DNA: TGTGCCAGCAGATGGGGCCCTACTGCGGAAGCTTTCTTT; CDR3: CASRWGPTAEAFF
D: TRBD2; J: TRBJ2-7; size: NA; V: TRBV9; DNA: TGTGCCAGCAGCGGTCCTAGCGGGGGCCACGAGCAGTACTTC; CDR3: CASSGPSGGHEQYF
D: TRBD2; J: TRBJ2-2; size: NA; V: TRBV19; DNA: TGTGCCAGTAGTCTCAGCGGGAGCTTCACCGGGGAGCTGTTTTTT; CDR3: CASSLSGSFTGELFF
D: NA; J: TRBJ2-3; size: NA; V: TRBV11-2; DNA: TGTGCCAGCAGCTTAGACGGGGCCAACACAGATACGCAGTATTTT; CDR3: CASSLDGANTDTQYF
D: NA; J: TRBJ1-2; size: few; V: TRBV2; DNA: TGTGCCAACGGGATTCCTGCGGAGTATGGCTACACCTTC; CDR3: CANGIPAEYGYTF
D: NA; J: TRBJ1-2; size: NA; V: TRBV4-1; DNA: TGCGCCAGCAGCCAAGATCTTGATTCAGGCTACACCTTC; CDR3: CASSQDLDSGYTF
D: TRBD2; J: TRBJ2-5; size: once; V: TRBV7-2; DNA: TGTGCCAGCAGCCGCGTGGGACTAGCGGGTCCCCACCTGGAGACCCAGTACTTC; CDR3: CASSRVGLAGPHLETQYF
D: TRBD2; J: TRBJ2-1; size: NA; V: TRBV7-3; DNA: TGTGCCAGCAGCCCTGGGGCTAGCGGGCAAGGACGTGAGCAGTTCTTC; CDR3: CASSPGASGQGREQFF
D: TRBD2; J: TRBJ2-3; size: NA; V: TRBV15; DNA: TGTGCCACCTCGAGTCTAGCGGTGACCACAGATACGCAGTATTTT; CDR3: CATSSLAVTTDTQYF
D: NA; J: TRBJ1-2; size: NA; V: TRBV6-5; DNA: TGTGCCAGCAGTAGACTGTCCTATGGCTACACCTTC; CDR3: CASSRLSYGYTF
D: TRBD2; J: TRBJ2-5; size: NA; V: TRBV18; DNA: TGTGCCAGCTCACCATATCGGGAGCGGGAGGGCCGAGAGACCCAGTACTTC; CDR3: CASSPYREREGRETQYF
D: NA; J: TRBJ1-1; size: NA; V: TRBV11-2; DNA: TGTGCCAGCAGCTTGGAACGGTACAACACTGAAGCTTTCTTT; CDR3: CASSLERYNTEAFF
D: TRBD1; J: TRBJ1-1; size: NA; V: TRBV6-5; DNA: TGTGCCAGCAGTCTGGACAGGATGAACACTGAAGCTTTCTTT; CDR3: CASSLDRMNTEAFF
D: NA; J: TRBJ2-7; size: NA; V: TRBV4-3; DNA: TGCGCCAGCAGCCAAGTCGCCGGGACTCCCACCTACGAGCAGTACTTC; CDR3: CASSQVAGTPTYEQYF
D: NA; J: TRBJ2-7; size: NA; V: TRBV28; DNA: TGTGCCAGCAGTGAGGGGCGCGACTACGAGCAGTACTTC; CDR3: CASSEGRDYEQYF
D: NA; J: TRBJ2-7; size: NA; V: TRBV19; DNA: TGTGCCAGTAGTGATCACCCGGACAGAAGATTCTACGAGCAGTACTTC; CDR3: CASSDHPDRRFYEQYF
D: TRBD2; J: TRBJ2-1; size: few; V: TRBV15; DNA: TGTGCCACCAGCCGATTTCGAGCGGGGGACGCCTACAATGAGCAGTTCTTC; CDR3: CATSRFRAGDAYNEQFF
D: NA; J: TRBJ2-7; size: NA; V: TRBV6-1; DNA: TGTGCCAGCAGTGTTAAAAGCGCGGCCTACGAGCAGTACTTC; CDR3: CASSVKSAAYEQYF
D: TRBD2; J: TRBJ2-3; size: NA; V: TRBV4-1; DNA: TGCGCCAGCAGCCAAGTAGCGGGAGTGGCAGATACGCAGTATTTT; CDR3: CASSQVAGVADTQYF
D: TRBD2; J: TRBJ2-3; size: NA; V: TRBV13; DNA: TGTGCCAGCAGCTTCTCTCCTCTAGCGGGAGCCCCCACAGATACGCAGTATTTT; CDR3: CASSFSPLAGAPTDTQYF
D: NA; J: TRBJ2-5; size: NA; V: TRBV6-6; DNA: TGTGCCAGCAGTCTCGCAAGTGGTGCCTGGGGGGAGACCCAGTACTTC; CDR3: CASSLASGAWGETQYF
D: NA; J: TRBJ1-2; size: NA; V: TRBV29-1; DNA: TGCAGCGTTGGTCAGGCCGCGTATGGCTACACCTTC; CDR3: CSVGQAAYGYTF
D: NA; J: TRBJ2-4; size: few; V: TRBV5-3; DNA: TGTGCCGTCACACGTATTCAGTACTTC; CDR3: CAVTRIQYF
D: TRBD1; J: TRBJ1-2; size: NA; V: TRBV7-2; DNA: TGTGCCAGCAGCCCCCTAAGACAGGGGGCTGGAGGCTACACCTTC; CDR3: CASSPLRQGAGGYTF
D: NA; J: TRBJ1-2; size: NA; V: TRBV19; DNA: TGTGCCAGTATCCCCGCCAGGGGAGGGGGCTACACCTTC; CDR3: CASIPARGGGYTF
D: NA; J: TRBJ2-7; size: NA; V: TRBV7-8; DNA: TGTGCCAGCAGCTTATCGTATCGGCAGGGGAGCGAGCAGTACTTC; CDR3: CASSLSYRQGSEQYF
D: TRBD1; J: TRBJ2-7; size: NA; V: TRBV19; DNA: TGTGCCAGTAGAAAGACAGGGATCGGCTACGAGCAGTACTTC; CDR3: CASRKTGIGYEQYF
D: NA; J: TRBJ2-7; size: NA; V: TRBV29-1; DNA: TGCAGCGTTGAAGGGGGACCGAACGAGCAGTACTTC; CDR3: CSVEGGPNEQYF
D: TRBD1; J: TRBJ1-4; size: NA; V: TRBV5-1; DNA: TGCGCCAGCAGGGGGGACAGGGCGCATGAAAAACTGTTTTTT; CDR3: CASRGDRAHEKLFF
D: NA; J: TRBJ2-1; size: once; V: TRBV28; DNA: TGTGCCAGCAGTCCTTTCCGGGTGGACAATGAGCAGTTCTTC; CDR3: CASSPFRVDNEQFF
D: NA; J: TRBJ1-2; size: few; V: TRBV29-1; DNA: TGCAGCGCGGACACCGCGGGTTATGGCTACACCTTC; CDR3: CSADTAGYGYTF
D: NA; J: TRBJ1-2; size: NA; V: TRBV7-2; DNA: TGTGCCAGCAGCTCCCCGGGACGTAACTATGGCTACACCTTC; CDR3: CASSSPGRNYGYTF
D: NA; J: TRBJ1-4; size: NA; V: TRBV15; DNA: TGTGCCACCAGGGGAGGGATAAGCCACCACTACCATGAAAAACTGTTTTTT; CDR3: CATRGGISHHYHEKLFF
D: NA; J: TRBJ1-5; size: NA; V: TRBV25-1; DNA: TGTGCCAGCAGTGAACTAACAGATCAGCCCCAGCATTTT; CDR3: CASSELTDQPQHF
D: TRBD1; J: TRBJ1-1; size: few; V: TRBV29-1; DNA: TGCAGCGTGGGACAGGGATCGAACACTGAAGCTTTCTTT; CDR3: CSVGQGSNTEAFF
D: TRBD1; J: TRBJ2-5; size: NA; V: TRBV15; DNA: TGTGCCACCAGCAGAGACAGGGGGCTCGGGGAGACCCAGTACTTC; CDR3: CATSRDRGLGETQYF
D: NA; J: TRBJ2-5; size: NA; V: TRBV25-1; DNA: TGTGCCAGCAGTCCCGGGGGCGGCTGGGAGACCCAGTACTTC; CDR3: CASSPGGGWETQYF